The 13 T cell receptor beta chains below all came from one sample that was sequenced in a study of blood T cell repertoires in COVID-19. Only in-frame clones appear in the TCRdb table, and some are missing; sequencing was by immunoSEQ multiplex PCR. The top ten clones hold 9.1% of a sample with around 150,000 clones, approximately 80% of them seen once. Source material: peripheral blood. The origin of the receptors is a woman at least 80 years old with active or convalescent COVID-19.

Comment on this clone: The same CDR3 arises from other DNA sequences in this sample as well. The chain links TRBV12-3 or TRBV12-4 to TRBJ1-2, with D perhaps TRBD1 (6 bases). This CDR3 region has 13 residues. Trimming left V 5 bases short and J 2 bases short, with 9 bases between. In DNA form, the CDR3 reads TGTGCCAGCAGTAGGCAGGGGAACTATGGCTACACCTTC. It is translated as CASSRQGNYGYTF.

In nucleotides, the CDR3 is TGTGCCAGCAGTGAGTCCAGGTTTGGCAATTCACCCCTCCACTTT. This translates into CASSESRFGNSPLHF. V gene TRBV2 combines with J gene TRBJ1-6; no clear D gene. The CDR3 has 15 residues. Trimming pared 3 bases from V and 7 bases from J, leaving 13 bases between. The V gene's germline CDR1 is SNHLY and CDR2 FYNNEI.

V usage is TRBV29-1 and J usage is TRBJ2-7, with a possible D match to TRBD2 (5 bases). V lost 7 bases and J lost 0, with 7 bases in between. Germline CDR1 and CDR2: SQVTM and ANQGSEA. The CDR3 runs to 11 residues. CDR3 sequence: CSGTSSYEQYF. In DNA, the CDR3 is TGCAGCGGGACTTCCTCCTACGAGCAGTACTTC.

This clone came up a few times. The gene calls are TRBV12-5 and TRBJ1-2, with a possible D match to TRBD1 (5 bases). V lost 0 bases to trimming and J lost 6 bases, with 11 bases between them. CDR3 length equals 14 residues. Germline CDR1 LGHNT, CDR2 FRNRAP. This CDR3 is CASGLVLREDGYTF. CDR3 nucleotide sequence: TGTGCTAGTGGTTTGGTACTCAGGGAGGATGGCTACACCTTC.

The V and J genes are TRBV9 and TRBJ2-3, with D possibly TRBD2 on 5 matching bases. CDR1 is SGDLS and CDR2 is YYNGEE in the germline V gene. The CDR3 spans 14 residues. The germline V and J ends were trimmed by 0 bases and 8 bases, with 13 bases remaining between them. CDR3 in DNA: TGTGCCAGCAGCGTAGAAAACTTTCGGGGTACGCAGTATTTT. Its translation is CASSVENFRGTQYF.

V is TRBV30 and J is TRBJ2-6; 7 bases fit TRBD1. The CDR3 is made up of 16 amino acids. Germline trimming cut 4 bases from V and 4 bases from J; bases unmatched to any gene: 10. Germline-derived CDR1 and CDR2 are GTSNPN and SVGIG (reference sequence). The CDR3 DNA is TGTGCCTGGAAAAGGGGGCCAGCTGTGGGGGCCAACGTCCTGACTTTC. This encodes CAWKRGPAVGANVLTF.

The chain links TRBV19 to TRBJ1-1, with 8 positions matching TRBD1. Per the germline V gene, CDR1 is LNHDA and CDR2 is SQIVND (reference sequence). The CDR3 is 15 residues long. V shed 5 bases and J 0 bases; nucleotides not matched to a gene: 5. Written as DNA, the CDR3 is TGTGCCAGTAGTGTCTTGGGACAGGTGAACACTGAAGCTTTCTTT. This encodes CASSVLGQVNTEAFF.

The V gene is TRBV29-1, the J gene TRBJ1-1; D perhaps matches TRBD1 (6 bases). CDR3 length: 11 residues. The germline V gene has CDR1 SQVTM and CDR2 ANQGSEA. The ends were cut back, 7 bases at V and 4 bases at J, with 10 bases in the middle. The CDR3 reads CSARRGTEAFF. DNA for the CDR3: TGCAGCGCCCGCAGGGGCACTGAAGCTTTCTTT.

The CDR3 nucleotides read TGTGCCAGCAGCTTAGTAGAGAACACTGAAGCTTTCTTT. Encoded protein: CASSLVENTEAFF. The chain uses TRBV11-2 and TRBJ1-1; D is ambiguous. V lost 1 base, J lost 1 base, and 4 bases lay in between. The CDR3 length is 13 residues. CDR1 SGHAT and CDR2 FQNNGV come from the germline V gene.

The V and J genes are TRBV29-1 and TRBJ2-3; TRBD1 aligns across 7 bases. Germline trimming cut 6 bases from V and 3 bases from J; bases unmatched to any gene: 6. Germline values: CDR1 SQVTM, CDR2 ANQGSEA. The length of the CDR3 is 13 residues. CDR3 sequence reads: CSVLRTGTDTQYF. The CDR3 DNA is TGCAGCGTCCTCCGGACAGGAACAGATACGCAGTATTTT.

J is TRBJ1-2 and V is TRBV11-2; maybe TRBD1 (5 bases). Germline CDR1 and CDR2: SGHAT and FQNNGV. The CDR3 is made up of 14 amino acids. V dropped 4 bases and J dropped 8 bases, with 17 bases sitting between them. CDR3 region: CASSSLRQINGYTF. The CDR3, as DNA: TGTGCCAGCAGCTCGTTGAGACAGATAAACGGCTACACCTTC.

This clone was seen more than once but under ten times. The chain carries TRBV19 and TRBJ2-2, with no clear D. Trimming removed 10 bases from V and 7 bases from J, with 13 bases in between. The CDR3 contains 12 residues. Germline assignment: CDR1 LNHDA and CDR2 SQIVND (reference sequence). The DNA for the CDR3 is TGTGCCACCTCCTTTGAGGTCGGGGAGCTGTTTTTT. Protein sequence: CATSFEVGELFF.

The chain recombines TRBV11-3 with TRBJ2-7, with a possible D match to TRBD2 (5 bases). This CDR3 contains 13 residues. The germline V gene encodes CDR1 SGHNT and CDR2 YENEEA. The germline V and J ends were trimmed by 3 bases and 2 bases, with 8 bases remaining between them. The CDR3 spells CASSFGDPYEQYF. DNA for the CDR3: TGTGCCAGCAGCTTCGGGGATCCCTACGAGCAGTACTTC.